A single sample is the source of the 23 T cell receptor beta chains below, sequenced in a study of post-analysis software for immune sequencing data. Regarding the study as a whole: Patients used about five TRBV segments, including TRBV5-6, TRBV5-1 and TRBV20-1, more often than controls.

Libraries were made from TCR beta cDNA, and they carried unique molecular identifiers. TCRdb used MiXCR to reprocess the PCR reads, holding one entry per CDR3 protein. Seen here are 650,000 to 900,000 distinct CDR3 sequences, 46% observed once, and the top ten hold approximately 4.4%. These TCRs' antigens remain unknown. The sequencing input was blood. These receptors came from a girl aged 5 to 17 with multiple sclerosis.

The chain is built from TRBV5-1 and TRBJ2-5; TRBD2 is a possible D gene (6 bases). V was clipped by 4 bases and J by 1 base, with 14 bases between them. The CDR3 extends over 15 amino acids. From germline, CDR1 is SGHRS and CDR2 YFSETQ. Here the CDR3 DNA reads TGCGCCAGCAGCGTGAGCGGGTCGATCCAAGAGACCCAGTACTTC. This gives the protein CASSVSGSIQETQYF.

The chain uses TRBV29-1 and TRBJ1-1; 7 bases are shared with TRBD1. The CDR3 runs 14 residues. J gave up 0 bases and V 6 bases, and 7 bases lay outside the gene matches. Germline CDR1 is SQVTM and CDR2 is ANQGSEA. The CDR3 here is CSVRDRFLNTEAFF. In DNA form, the CDR3 reads TGCAGCGTCCGGGACAGATTCTTGAACACTGAAGCTTTCTTT. Full variable domain (missing parts from reference TRBV29-1 and TRBJ1-1): SAVISQKPSRDICQRGTSLTIQCQVDSQVTMMFWYRQQPGQSLTLIATANQGSEATYESGFVIDKFPISRPNLTFSTLTVSNMSPEDSSIYLCSVRDRFLNTEAFFGQGTRLTVV.

The gene calls are TRBV20-1 and TRBJ2-7; D not certain. V lost 5 bases and J 4 bases, leaving 9 bases between the germline ends. The length of the CDR3 is 11 residues. Germline values: CDR1 DFQATT, CDR2 SNEGSKA (reference sequence). The CDR3, as DNA: TGCAGTGCTTGGGCACCATACGAGCAGTACTTC. Encoded protein: CSAWAPYEQYF.

The genes are TRBV19 and TRBJ2-5; TRBD1 matches at 8 bases. CDR1 and CDR2 from the germline V gene are LNHDA and SQIVND (reference sequence). With V trimmed by 5 bases and J by 7 bases, 9 bases remained unmatched. CDR3 size: 14 residues. The CDR3 DNA reads TGTGCCAGTAGTGCCAGACAGGGGACGAGGACCCAGTACTTC. Translation: CASSARQGTRTQYF.

This clonotype has only a few counts. This chain connects TRBV7-9 to TRBJ2-3; 7 bases map to TRBD2. The ends lost 5 bases at V and 1 base at J; junction bases unmatched: 6. The germline gives CDR1 SEHNR, CDR2 FQNEAQ (reference sequence). This CDR3 contains 15 residues. In DNA, the CDR3 is TGTGCCAGCAGCCTACGGGAGGCGGGCACAGATACGCAGTATTTT. It yields the protein CASSLREAGTDTQYF.

On this clonotype itself: A junction end diverges from the germline sequence, so it may reflect a read error. The chain has TRBV6-6 and TRBJ2-2; a possible D gene is TRBD1 (6 bases). This CDR3 spans 16 amino acids. CDR1 is MNHNY, CDR2 SVGAGI, per germline (reference sequence). In DNA form, the CDR3 reads TGTGCCAGCAGTTACACCCTCGGACAGAACACCGGGGAACTGTTTTTT. It specifies CASSYTLGQNTGELFF.

In its sample, this clonotype was seen a few times. This chain connects TRBV7-6 to TRBJ1-2, with 9 bases matching TRBD1. J was trimmed by 7 bases and V by 5 bases; bases with no gene match: 11. CDR3 length equals 15 residues. Germline CDR1 SGHVS, CDR2 FNYEAQ. CDR3 amino acids: CASSPTEGTGSGYTF. CDR3 coding DNA: TGTGCCAGCAGCCCGACGGAGGGGACAGGGAGTGGCTACACCTTC.

V is TRBV20-1 and J is TRBJ2-4, with 11 bases that match TRBD2. The CDR3 is 24 amino acids. Unmatched junction bases numbered 29, after V lost 2 bases and J lost 2 bases. Per germline, CDR1 DFQATT and CDR2 SNEGSKA (reference sequence). The CDR3 loop reads CSARFHPRGLAEEAQTQTKNIQYF. The CDR3 DNA sequence: TGCAGTGCTAGATTCCACCCCAGGGGACTAGCGGAGGAAGCTCAAACTCAAACCAAAAACATTCAGTACTTC.

Details on this clonotype: At one end, the junction sequence differs from germline, possibly due to a read error. The chain couples TRBV24-1 to TRBJ2-5; unclear D gene. The CDR3 is 14 amino acids. The germline V gene encodes CDR1 KGHDR and CDR2 SFDVKD. The CDR3 reads CATGDPVGDETQYF. The DNA of the CDR3 is TGTGCCACCGGTGATCCCGTGGGCGATGAGACCCAGTACTTC.

The gene calls are TRBV11-1 and TRBJ2-3; weak D call: TRBD2 (6 bases). V was shortened by 5 bases and J by 2 bases, with 14 bases between the two germline ends. Germline V gene data show CDR1 as SGHAT and CDR2 as FQDESV (reference sequence). The CDR3 is 15 amino acids. The CDR3 is CASSATGATTDTQYF. The CDR3 DNA reads as TGTGCCAGCAGCGCCACGGGAGCCACCACAGATACGCAGTATTTT. The whole variable domain, filled in from reference TRBV11-1 and TRBJ2-3, reads EAEVAQSPRYKITEKSQAVAFWCDPISGHATLYWYRQILGQGPELLVQFQDESVVDDSQLPKDRFSAERLKGVDSTLKIQPAELGDSAMYLCASSATGATTDTQYFGPGTRLTVL.

The table lists this clonotype with a few counts. The rearrangement links TRBV11-1 to TRBJ1-1; 7 positions match TRBD1. The V gene's germline CDR1 is SGHAT and CDR2 FQDESV (reference sequence). J was trimmed by 1 base and V by 5 bases; bases with no gene match: 4. The CDR3 extends over 14 amino acids. CDR3 residues: CASSTGAENTEAFF. The CDR3 DNA reads TGTGCCAGCAGCACAGGGGCTGAGAACACTGAAGCTTTCTTT.

Concerning this clonotype: A read error may account for a junction end that differs from germline. This chain links TRBV5-6 with TRBJ2-1; D is uncertain. Germline V gene data show CDR1 as SGHDT and CDR2 as YYEEEE. This CDR3 has 11 amino acids. The CDR3 loop is CTSTDMDEQFF. For the CDR3, the DNA is TGTACCAGCACCGACATGGATGAGCAGTTCTTC.

The V gene is TRBV30, the J gene TRBJ1-1; D perhaps matches TRBD1 (6 bases). V gave up 4 bases and J gave up 1 base, with 13 bases separating them. The CDR3 runs to 14 residues. The germline V gene encodes CDR1 GTSNPN and CDR2 SVGIG (reference sequence). This CDR3 is CAWNPTGWNTEAFF. The CDR3 DNA follows: TGTGCCTGGAACCCCACAGGGTGGAACACTGAAGCTTTCTTT.

The chain has TRBV6-1 and TRBJ1-1; TRBD1 might be the D (6 bases). The CDR3 loop spans 15 amino acids. The V end lost 2 bases, the J end lost 4 bases, and 14 bases lay between the germline ends. Germline lookup yields CDR1 MNHNS and CDR2 SASEGT. In nucleotides, the CDR3 is TGTGCCAGCAGTGAAATTGGTATCAGGGGCACTGAAGCTTTCTTT. Amino acid sequence: CASSEIGIRGTEAFF.

A single count supports this clonotype. This sequence joins TRBV4-1 and TRBJ2-3, with a possible D match to TRBD2 (5 bases). Trimming shortened V by 1 base and J by 2 bases, and 10 bases separated the two germline ends. Germline V gene sequence: CDR1 MGHRA, CDR2 YSYEKL. CDR3 size: 15 residues. The chain's CDR3 is CASSQGDGITDTQYF. CDR3 coding DNA: TGCGCCAGCAGCCAAGGAGACGGGATCACAGATACGCAGTATTTT.

The chain is built from TRBV12-5 and TRBJ2-3, with 9 bases aligning to TRBD2. The V and J ends lost 4 bases and 1 base, in that order; junction bases with no gene match: 9. Germline V lookup: CDR1 LGHNT, CDR2 FRNRAP. This CDR3 has 17 amino acids. CDR3 amino acids: CASGSTILAGRTDTQYF. The CDR3 DNA reads TGTGCTAGTGGTTCCACAATCCTAGCGGGACGCACAGATACGCAGTATTTT.

In this sample, this clonotype turned up once. This rearrangement joins TRBV15 to TRBJ2-4; D unresolved. The DNA end lines up better with TRBJ2-7; the J call may be wrong. The CDR3 sequence is 15 residues long. Germline assignment: CDR1 LNHNV and CDR2 YYDKDF (reference sequence). CDR3 sequence reads: CATSRDLNYQYEQYF. The CDR3 nucleotides are TGTGCCACCAGCAGAGATCTTAACTACCAATACGAGCAGTACTTC.

This clonotype was seen only a few times. The chain couples TRBV29-1 to TRBJ2-1, with 12 bases aligning to TRBD2. This CDR3 has 13 amino acids. CDR1 is SQVTM, CDR2 ANQGSEA, per germline. Trimming cost V 4 bases and J 6 bases; bases outside gene matches: 1. CDR3 amino acids: CSVGLAGVNEQFF. The CDR3 region has the DNA TGCAGCGTTGGACTAGCGGGAGTCAATGAGCAGTTCTTC.

In DNA, the CDR3 is TGCAGTGCCCCTTGGGGCAGGAACACTGAAGCTTTCTTT. Protein sequence: CSAPWGRNTEAFF. The J gene is TRBJ1-1, the V gene TRBV20-1, with D possibly matching TRBD1 (5 bases). Germline V CDR1 and CDR2: DFQATT, SNEGSKA (reference sequence). V was cut by 6 bases and J by 1 base, with 12 bases left in between. This CDR3 region has 13 residues.

The gene calls are TRBV5-1 and TRBJ1-2; D is undetermined. Germline lookup yields CDR1 SGHRS and CDR2 YFSETQ. V lost 3 bases and J lost 0, with 9 bases in between. This CDR3 has 14 amino acids. CDR3 in amino acids: CASSYEGANYGYTF. CDR3 coding DNA: TGCGCCAGCAGCTATGAGGGAGCTAACTATGGCTACACCTTC. Full variable domain (outside the CDR3, taken from reference TRBV5-1 and TRBJ1-2): KAGVTQTPRYLIKTRGQQVTLSCSPISGHRSVSWYQQTPGQGLQFLFEYFSETQRNKGNFPGRFSGRQFSNSRSEMNVSTLELGDSALYLCASSYEGANYGYTFGSGTRLTVV.

The rearrangement uses TRBV20-1 and TRBJ2-1; 13 positions match TRBD2. The CDR3 totals 17 residues. Losses at the gene ends were 5 bases for V and 4 bases for J; bases not matched to a gene: 11. Germline loops: CDR1 DFQATT, CDR2 SNEGSKA (reference sequence). The CDR3 sequence: CSAAGTSGTFSYNEQFF. The DNA of the CDR3 is TGCAGTGCTGCCGGGACTAGCGGGACTTTTTCATACAATGAGCAGTTCTTC.

This clonotype was counted a few times. The J gene is TRBJ2-5, the V gene TRBV29-1, with D maybe TRBD2 (5 bases). The CDR3 is 13 residues long. With 3 bases removed from V and 0 bases from J, the gap between germline ends came to 8 bases. CDR1 is SQVTM and CDR2 is ANQGSEA in the germline V gene. The CDR3 spells CSVDRGYQETQYF. The CDR3 DNA sequence: TGCAGCGTTGACCGGGGATACCAAGAGACCCAGTACTTC.

The V gene is TRBV9, the J gene TRBJ2-6; TRBD2 might be the D (5 bases). V was pared by 0 bases and J by 0 bases, with 13 bases between. The germline V gene encodes CDR1 SGDLS and CDR2 YYNGEE. The CDR3 sequence is 18 residues long. The CDR3 loop is CASSVASLPYSGANVLTF. The CDR3 DNA reads TGTGCCAGCAGCGTAGCTAGCCTTCCCTACTCTGGGGCCAACGTCCTGACTTTC.